Listed below are T cell receptor beta chains from one sample, sequenced in a study of human T cells and chemical hapten exposure. TCRdb reprocessed the RACE reads with MiXCR, giving one entry per CDR3 protein. The repertoire includes tens of thousands of distinct CDR3 sequences, around 30% of them detected once, and about 9% sits in the top ten. The specimen comprised whole blood, sampled in connection with sensitization to the hapten diphenylcyclopropenone (DPC). These receptor sequences come from a man between 35 and 55 years old with alopecia areata. Some clones in this sample may be carry-over from other donors' samples. The CDR3 runs from the conserved cysteine through the conserved F or W. The D gene is left open where the match is weak. Clone size is not always given. Where it is, it says once, few, many or a class for expanded clones.

V gene	J gene	clone size	D gene	CDR3 protein	CDR3 DNA
TRBV4-1	TRBJ2-7	few	NA	CASSQGTGYEQYF	TGCGCCAGCAGCCAGGGGACGGGCTACGAGCAGTACTTC
TRBV28	TRBJ1-5	NA	NA	CASDLPEGGLPQHF	TGTGCCAGCGACTTGCCGGAGGGGGGGCTGCCCCAGCATTTT
TRBV27	TRBJ2-7	few	TRBD2	CASSPLGSGRAPEQYF	TGTGCCAGCAGTCCCCTTGGGAGCGGGAGGGCCCCCGAGCAGTACTTC
TRBV27	TRBJ1-5	NA	TRBD1	CASSLSTDTGDNQPQHF	TGTGCCAGCAGTTTATCGACTGATACAGGGGACAATCAGCCCCAGCATTTT
TRBV27	TRBJ2-1	NA	NA	CASSQTFSSYNEQFF	TGTGCCAGCAGCCAGACCTTTAGCTCCTACAATGAGCAGTTCTTC
TRBV12-3/TRBV12-4	TRBJ2-7	NA	TRBD2	CASSTSGGEQYF	TGTGCCAGCAGTACTAGCGGGGGCGAGCAGTACTTC
TRBV12-3/TRBV12-4	TRBJ1-4	NA	NA	CASRNRVEKLFF	TGTGCCAGCAGGAACAGGGTTGAAAAACTGTTTTTT
TRBV20-1	TRBJ2-7	few	TRBD2	CSARESGRARSEQYF	TGCAGTGCTAGAGAAAGCGGGAGGGCCCGAAGCGAGCAGTACTTC
TRBV28	TRBJ2-7	few	TRBD2	CASSLVAGVREQYF	TGTGCCAGCAGTTTAGTCGCGGGAGTAAGGGAGCAGTACTTC
TRBV28	TRBJ1-5	NA	NA	CASSLPTGNHQPQHF	TGTGCCAGCAGTTTACCAACAGGGAACCATCAGCCCCAGCATTTT
TRBV12-3/TRBV12-4	TRBJ1-2	few	NA	CASSLGHQNYGYTF	TGTGCCAGCAGTTTGGGACACCAGAACTATGGCTACACCTTC
TRBV7-9	TRBJ2-3	NA	TRBD2	CASSSGLAGDLDTQYF	TGTGCCAGCAGTTCAGGACTAGCGGGAGATTTAGATACGCAGTATTTT
TRBV7-7	TRBJ2-5	NA	TRBD2	CASSRVIAGETQYF	TGTGCCAGCAGCCGCGTCATAGCGGGAGAGACCCAGTACTTC
TRBV7-9	TRBJ2-1	few	TRBD2	CASSPPSGRGDEQFF	TGTGCCAGCAGCCCTCCTAGCGGGAGGGGCGATGAGCAGTTCTTC
TRBV7-9	TRBJ1-4	NA	NA	CASGDGATNEKLFF	TGTGCCAGCGGAGACGGCGCAACTAATGAAAAACTGTTTTTT
TRBV5-5	TRBJ2-7	few	NA	CASAFGGPYEQYF	TGTGCCAGCGCGTTCGGGGGACCCTACGAGCAGTACTTC
TRBV19	TRBJ2-1	NA	NA	CASISPWGAYNEQFF	TGTGCCAGTATTAGCCCTTGGGGGGCCTACAATGAGCAGTTCTTC
TRBV5-1	TRBJ1-4	NA	TRBD1	CASAGTGINEKLFF	TGCGCCAGCGCCGGGACAGGAATAAATGAAAAACTGTTTTTT
TRBV7-8	TRBJ2-1	once	NA	CASNFGGLDGDEQFF	TGTGCCAGCAACTTCGGGGGCCTGGATGGGGATGAGCAGTTCTTC
TRBV7-3	TRBJ2-7	few	NA	CASSLGGNYEQYF	TGTGCCAGCAGCCTGGGTGGGAACTACGAGCAGTACTTC
TRBV28	TRBJ2-7	many	NA	CASSLSGYEQYF	TGTGCCAGCAGTTTATCCGGCTACGAGCAGTACTTC
TRBV12-3/TRBV12-4	TRBJ2-7	few	NA	CASSSGITYEQYF	TGTGCCAGCAGTTCAGGGATAACCTACGAGCAGTACTTC
TRBV19	TRBJ2-7	medium-sized	NA	CASSVGLSQYEQYF	TGTGCCAGTAGTGTGGGACTGTCCCAATACGAGCAGTACTTC
TRBV20-1	TRBJ2-2	NA	TRBD2	CSAKGLAGYWTGELFF	TGCAGTGCCAAGGGACTAGCGGGTTATTGGACCGGGGAGCTGTTTTTT
TRBV28	TRBJ2-7	NA	NA	CASSFGQREQYF	TGTGCCAGCAGTTTCGGACAGCGCGAGCAGTACTTC
TRBV28	TRBJ1-4	few	NA	CASSPLSMATNEKLFF	TGTGCCAGCAGCCCTCTGTCGATGGCAACTAATGAAAAACTGTTTTTT
TRBV9	TRBJ2-5	once	TRBD2	CASSPGIAGEETQYF	TGTGCCAGCAGCCCAGGAATAGCGGGAGAAGAGACCCAGTACTTC
TRBV29-1	TRBJ2-1	few	TRBD2	CSVEVGLVTNEQFF	TGCAGCGTTGAAGTTGGACTAGTTACAAATGAGCAGTTCTTC
TRBV12-3/TRBV12-4	TRBJ1-1	NA	TRBD1	CASSPRTGVNTEAFF	TGTGCCAGCAGTCCGAGGACAGGGGTGAACACTGAAGCTTTCTTT
TRBV15	TRBJ2-2	NA	NA	CATSRESIVTGELFF	TGTGCCACCAGCAGAGAAAGCATAGTCACCGGGGAGCTGTTTTTT
TRBV28	TRBJ1-2	NA	NA	CASSLADVTNYGYTF	TGTGCCAGCAGTTTGGCGGACGTGACTAACTATGGCTACACCTTC
TRBV6-5	TRBJ2-5	NA	TRBD1	CASSYLGPGGGQETQYF	TGTGCCAGCAGTTACTTGGGGCCAGGGGGCGGCCAAGAGACCCAGTACTTC
TRBV5-1	TRBJ2-5	few	TRBD2	CASSLGLAVQETQYF	TGCGCCAGCAGCTTGGGACTAGCGGTCCAAGAGACCCAGTACTTC